The 9 T cell receptor beta chains reported below all come from one sample, sequenced in a study of T cell responses to AZD1222 COVID-19 vaccine (dated by TCRdb to about 2021). In light of the paper, this sample's time point label describes: baseline before first vaccination. Library preparation used the immunoSEQ multiplex PCR assay. TCRdb's version of the immuneACCESS table is confined to in-frame rearrangements and falls short of the full clone set. An unresolved V gene accounts for under half of the shortfall where checked; the remainder is of unknown origin. The sample records about 130,000 clones, roughly nine tenths of which are singletons. In total, the top ten clones hold 1.5% to 2% of the sample. Material: peripheral blood, obtained on day 0 of AZD1222 vaccination. Source of these receptors: an adult in good health.

The CDR3 bases are TGTGCCAGTAGTACCCATAGGGGGGGCGAGCAGTACTTC. Translating it yields CASSTHRGGEQYF. The chain employs TRBV19 and TRBJ2-7, with D perhaps matching TRBD2 (7 bases). V was clipped by 4 bases and J by 6 bases, with 13 bases between them. In germline, CDR1 is LNHDA, CDR2 SQIVND (reference sequence). The CDR3 consists of 13 residues.

The chain carries TRBV3-1 (or the pseudogene TRBV3-2) and TRBJ1-5; D possibly corresponds to TRBD1 (5 bases). The ends were cut back, 2 bases at V and 2 bases at J, with 13 bases in the middle. The length of the CDR3 is 16 residues. Germline V gene sequence: CDR1 LGHDT, CDR2 YNNKEL (reference sequence). CDR3 loop: CASSQNTLGGNQPQHF. The CDR3 DNA is TGTGCCAGCAGCCAAAACACGTTAGGGGGCAATCAGCCCCAGCATTTT.

The chain combines TRBV5-6 with TRBJ1-6; D gene ambiguous. The V gene's germline CDR1 is SGHDT and CDR2 YYEEEE. The CDR3 is made up of 12 amino acids. Trimming removed 5 bases from V and 10 bases from J, with 10 bases in between. The CDR3 is CASRTSDSPLHF. The DNA for the CDR3 is TGTGCCAGCAGAACGTCGGACTCACCCCTCCACTTT.

CDR3 sequence (DNA): TGTGCCATCAGTGATCAGACAGGGCCCCGCTTCGTTCACAATGGCTACACCTTC. Translated, it gives CAISDQTGPRFVHNGYTF. The chain combines TRBV10-3 with TRBJ1-2, with 7 bases identical to TRBD1. Germline loops: CDR1 ENHRY, CDR2 SYGVKD. Trimming at V came to 3 bases and at J to 6 bases, leaving 19 bases not matched to a gene. The CDR3 extends over 18 amino acids.

The V gene is TRBV18, the J gene TRBJ2-1; tentatively, D is TRBD2 (5 bases). The germline V and J ends were trimmed by 2 bases and 5 bases, with 13 bases remaining between them. CDR1 and CDR2 (germline): KGHSH, LQKENI. The CDR3 extends over 15 amino acids. The CDR3 DNA reads TGTGCCAGCTCACCAATGGCGGGCAAGCACAATGAGCAGTTCTTC. Residues: CASSPMAGKHNEQFF.

J is TRBJ1-1 and V is TRBV2; D unresolved. The CDR3 covers 13 residues. Trimming took 4 bases from V and 4 from J, leaving 10 bases between them. Germline CDR1 SNHLY, CDR2 FYNNEI. The CDR3 here is CASSVLRGTEAFF. The DNA of the CDR3 is TGTGCCAGCAGTGTCCTCCGGGGCACTGAAGCTTTCTTT.

The J gene is TRBJ1-6, the V gene TRBV5-1, with a tentative D call TRBD1 (5 bases). The CDR3 is 16 residues long. The germline V and J ends were trimmed by 5 bases and 6 bases, with 18 bases remaining between them. Germline CDR1 reads SGHRS; CDR2 reads YFSETQ. The CDR3 DNA follows: TGCGCCAGCAGTTTTGGGGGTCGGCTGGGTAATTCACCCCTCCACTTT. Protein product: CASSFGGRLGNSPLHF.

V gene TRBV7-9 combines with J gene TRBJ1-2; 7 bases are shared with TRBD1. The CDR3 loop spans 15 amino acids. Germline CDR1 is SEHNR and CDR2 is FQNEAQ (reference sequence). V lost 6 bases and J lost 7; bases outside the gene matches: 14. The CDR3 region has the DNA TGTGCCAGCAGTCCCCCGGCACAGGGGCCCGGTGGCTACACCTTC. Translating it yields CASSPPAQGPGGYTF. Filled out from reference TRBV7-9 and TRBJ1-2, the complete variable domain reads DTGVSQNPRHKITKRGQNVTFRCDPISEHNRLYWYRQTLGQGPEFLTYFQNEAQLEKSRLLSDRFSAERPKGSFSTLEIQRTEQGDSAMYLCASSPPAQGPGGYTFGSGTRLTVV.

The CDR3 is CSAVRDTEAFF. In nucleotides, the CDR3 is TGCAGTGCTGTCAGGGACACTGAAGCTTTCTTT. V and J are TRBV20-1 and TRBJ1-1; perhaps TRBD1 as D (5 bases). In germline, CDR1 is DFQATT, CDR2 SNEGSKA (reference sequence). CDR3 size: 11 residues. Trimming shortened V by 5 bases and J by 3 bases, and 7 bases separated the two germline ends.